Listed below are T cell receptor beta chains from one sample, sequenced in a study of a mutant IDH1 vaccine in newly diagnosed glioma. Antigens of these TCRs are unknown. The repertoire was sequenced with immunoSEQ multiplex PCR; TCRdb's copy has only in-frame clones and lacks some. This sample has some 120,000 clones; around 80% occur once, and the top ten carry 5.5%. Sequenced here: PBMCs, sampled from a glioma patient whose treatment included an IDH1 peptide vaccine. All receptors derive from a man aged 35-49 years with glioma. Both conserved end residues are part of each CDR3. The D gene is left open where the match is weak. A clone size is listed for some rows: how often the clone was seen (once, few, many), or a class if it is expanded.

J gene	V gene	clone size	D gene	CDR3 protein	CDR3 DNA
TRBJ2-2	TRBV5-5	NA	NA	CASSLDAPGLGELFF	TGTGCCAGCAGCTTGGACGCGCCGGGGCTCGGGGAGCTGTTTTTT
TRBJ1-2	TRBV28	NA	NA	CASGTPPLGYGYTF	TGTGCCAGCGGGACACCTCCTCTCGGCTATGGCTACACCTTC
TRBJ2-5	TRBV30	NA	NA	CAWSAGVGTQYF	TGTGCCTGGAGTGCGGGGGTGGGGACCCAGTACTTC
TRBJ2-2	TRBV7-8	NA	TRBD1	CASSMGQGRTGELFF	TGTGCCAGCAGCATGGGACAGGGCCGGACCGGGGAGCTGTTTTTT
TRBJ1-2	TRBV18	NA	NA	CASSPYLDATNPDNYGYTF	TGTGCCAGCTCACCATACCTGGACGCTACTAACCCAGATAACTATGGCTACACCTTC
TRBJ2-7	TRBV27	NA	TRBD1	CASSFLRQGSYEQYF	TGTGCCAGCAGTTTTCTAAGACAGGGGTCGTACGAGCAGTACTTC
TRBJ1-1	TRBV27	NA	NA	CASSLFAAMNTEAFF	TGTGCCAGCAGTTTATTCGCAGCAATGAACACTGAAGCTTTCTTT
TRBJ2-5	TRBV25-1	NA	NA	CASSNTGLETQYF	TGTGCCAGCAGCAATACAGGGTTAGAGACCCAGTACTTC
TRBJ2-3	TRBV15	NA	NA	CATSRSLSGKSTDTQYF	TGTGCCACCAGCAGATCGCTTTCGGGAAAGAGCACAGATACGCAGTATTTT
TRBJ1-5	TRBV19	once	TRBD1	CASSIRDSLNQPQHF	TGTGCCAGTAGTATCCGGGACAGCTTGAATCAGCCCCAGCATTTT
TRBJ2-1	TRBV5-6	NA	NA	CASSLERNEQFF	TGTGCCAGCAGCTTAGAACGGAATGAGCAGTTCTTC
TRBJ2-7	TRBV2	NA	NA	CASNPPAYEQYF	TGTGCCAGCAACCCTCCCGCCTACGAGCAGTACTTC
TRBJ1-5	TRBV19	NA	NA	CAVRGLGVQAQHF	TGTGCCGTCCGGGGCCTCGGGGTTCAGGCCCAGCATTTT
TRBJ1-5	TRBV14	NA	NA	CASSQGGGAPQHF	TGTGCCAGCAGCCAAGGGGGGGGTGCGCCCCAGCATTTT
TRBJ2-7	TRBV4-3	NA	NA	CASSQGTDTYEQYF	TGCGCCAGCAGCCAAGGGACAGATACCTACGAGCAGTACTTC
TRBJ2-2	TRBV4-1	NA	NA	CASSPHLGGELFF	TGCGCCAGCAGCCCACATCTAGGCGGGGAGCTGTTTTTT
TRBJ2-3	TRBV5-1	NA	NA	CASSLDGTLGVTQYF	TGCGCCAGCAGCTTGGACGGGACGTTAGGAGTCACGCAGTATTTT
TRBJ1-5	TRBV19	few	NA	CASSIKENQPQHF	TGTGCCAGTAGTATTAAGGAGAATCAGCCCCAGCATTTT
TRBJ2-1	TRBV7-8	once	NA	CASSPLANTIYNEQFF	TGTGCCAGCAGCCCATTAGCGAACACTATATACAATGAGCAGTTCTTC
TRBJ2-3	TRBV5-1	NA	NA	CASSFQGNPADTQYF	TGCGCCAGCAGCTTTCAGGGTAATCCTGCAGATACGCAGTATTTT
TRBJ2-1	TRBV4-3	NA	TRBD2	CASSPYTSGSSYNEQFF	TGCGCCAGCAGCCCCTACACTAGCGGGAGCTCCTACAATGAGCAGTTCTTC
TRBJ2-5	TRBV6-6	NA	TRBD2	CASRGGATQTQYF	TGTGCCAGTCGGGGGGGGGCCACCCAGACCCAGTACTTC
TRBJ2-7	TRBV7-9	NA	TRBD1	CASSRPGQGGYEQYF	TGTGCCAGCAGCCGCCCCGGACAGGGAGGCTACGAGCAGTACTTC
TRBJ2-7	TRBV2	NA	TRBD1	CASRYGTGTPYEQYF	TGTGCCAGCCGTTATGGGACAGGGACCCCTTACGAGCAGTACTTC
TRBJ2-7	TRBV28	NA	NA	CASTPGVWRYEQYF	TGTGCCAGCACCCCAGGGGTTTGGAGGTACGAGCAGTACTTC